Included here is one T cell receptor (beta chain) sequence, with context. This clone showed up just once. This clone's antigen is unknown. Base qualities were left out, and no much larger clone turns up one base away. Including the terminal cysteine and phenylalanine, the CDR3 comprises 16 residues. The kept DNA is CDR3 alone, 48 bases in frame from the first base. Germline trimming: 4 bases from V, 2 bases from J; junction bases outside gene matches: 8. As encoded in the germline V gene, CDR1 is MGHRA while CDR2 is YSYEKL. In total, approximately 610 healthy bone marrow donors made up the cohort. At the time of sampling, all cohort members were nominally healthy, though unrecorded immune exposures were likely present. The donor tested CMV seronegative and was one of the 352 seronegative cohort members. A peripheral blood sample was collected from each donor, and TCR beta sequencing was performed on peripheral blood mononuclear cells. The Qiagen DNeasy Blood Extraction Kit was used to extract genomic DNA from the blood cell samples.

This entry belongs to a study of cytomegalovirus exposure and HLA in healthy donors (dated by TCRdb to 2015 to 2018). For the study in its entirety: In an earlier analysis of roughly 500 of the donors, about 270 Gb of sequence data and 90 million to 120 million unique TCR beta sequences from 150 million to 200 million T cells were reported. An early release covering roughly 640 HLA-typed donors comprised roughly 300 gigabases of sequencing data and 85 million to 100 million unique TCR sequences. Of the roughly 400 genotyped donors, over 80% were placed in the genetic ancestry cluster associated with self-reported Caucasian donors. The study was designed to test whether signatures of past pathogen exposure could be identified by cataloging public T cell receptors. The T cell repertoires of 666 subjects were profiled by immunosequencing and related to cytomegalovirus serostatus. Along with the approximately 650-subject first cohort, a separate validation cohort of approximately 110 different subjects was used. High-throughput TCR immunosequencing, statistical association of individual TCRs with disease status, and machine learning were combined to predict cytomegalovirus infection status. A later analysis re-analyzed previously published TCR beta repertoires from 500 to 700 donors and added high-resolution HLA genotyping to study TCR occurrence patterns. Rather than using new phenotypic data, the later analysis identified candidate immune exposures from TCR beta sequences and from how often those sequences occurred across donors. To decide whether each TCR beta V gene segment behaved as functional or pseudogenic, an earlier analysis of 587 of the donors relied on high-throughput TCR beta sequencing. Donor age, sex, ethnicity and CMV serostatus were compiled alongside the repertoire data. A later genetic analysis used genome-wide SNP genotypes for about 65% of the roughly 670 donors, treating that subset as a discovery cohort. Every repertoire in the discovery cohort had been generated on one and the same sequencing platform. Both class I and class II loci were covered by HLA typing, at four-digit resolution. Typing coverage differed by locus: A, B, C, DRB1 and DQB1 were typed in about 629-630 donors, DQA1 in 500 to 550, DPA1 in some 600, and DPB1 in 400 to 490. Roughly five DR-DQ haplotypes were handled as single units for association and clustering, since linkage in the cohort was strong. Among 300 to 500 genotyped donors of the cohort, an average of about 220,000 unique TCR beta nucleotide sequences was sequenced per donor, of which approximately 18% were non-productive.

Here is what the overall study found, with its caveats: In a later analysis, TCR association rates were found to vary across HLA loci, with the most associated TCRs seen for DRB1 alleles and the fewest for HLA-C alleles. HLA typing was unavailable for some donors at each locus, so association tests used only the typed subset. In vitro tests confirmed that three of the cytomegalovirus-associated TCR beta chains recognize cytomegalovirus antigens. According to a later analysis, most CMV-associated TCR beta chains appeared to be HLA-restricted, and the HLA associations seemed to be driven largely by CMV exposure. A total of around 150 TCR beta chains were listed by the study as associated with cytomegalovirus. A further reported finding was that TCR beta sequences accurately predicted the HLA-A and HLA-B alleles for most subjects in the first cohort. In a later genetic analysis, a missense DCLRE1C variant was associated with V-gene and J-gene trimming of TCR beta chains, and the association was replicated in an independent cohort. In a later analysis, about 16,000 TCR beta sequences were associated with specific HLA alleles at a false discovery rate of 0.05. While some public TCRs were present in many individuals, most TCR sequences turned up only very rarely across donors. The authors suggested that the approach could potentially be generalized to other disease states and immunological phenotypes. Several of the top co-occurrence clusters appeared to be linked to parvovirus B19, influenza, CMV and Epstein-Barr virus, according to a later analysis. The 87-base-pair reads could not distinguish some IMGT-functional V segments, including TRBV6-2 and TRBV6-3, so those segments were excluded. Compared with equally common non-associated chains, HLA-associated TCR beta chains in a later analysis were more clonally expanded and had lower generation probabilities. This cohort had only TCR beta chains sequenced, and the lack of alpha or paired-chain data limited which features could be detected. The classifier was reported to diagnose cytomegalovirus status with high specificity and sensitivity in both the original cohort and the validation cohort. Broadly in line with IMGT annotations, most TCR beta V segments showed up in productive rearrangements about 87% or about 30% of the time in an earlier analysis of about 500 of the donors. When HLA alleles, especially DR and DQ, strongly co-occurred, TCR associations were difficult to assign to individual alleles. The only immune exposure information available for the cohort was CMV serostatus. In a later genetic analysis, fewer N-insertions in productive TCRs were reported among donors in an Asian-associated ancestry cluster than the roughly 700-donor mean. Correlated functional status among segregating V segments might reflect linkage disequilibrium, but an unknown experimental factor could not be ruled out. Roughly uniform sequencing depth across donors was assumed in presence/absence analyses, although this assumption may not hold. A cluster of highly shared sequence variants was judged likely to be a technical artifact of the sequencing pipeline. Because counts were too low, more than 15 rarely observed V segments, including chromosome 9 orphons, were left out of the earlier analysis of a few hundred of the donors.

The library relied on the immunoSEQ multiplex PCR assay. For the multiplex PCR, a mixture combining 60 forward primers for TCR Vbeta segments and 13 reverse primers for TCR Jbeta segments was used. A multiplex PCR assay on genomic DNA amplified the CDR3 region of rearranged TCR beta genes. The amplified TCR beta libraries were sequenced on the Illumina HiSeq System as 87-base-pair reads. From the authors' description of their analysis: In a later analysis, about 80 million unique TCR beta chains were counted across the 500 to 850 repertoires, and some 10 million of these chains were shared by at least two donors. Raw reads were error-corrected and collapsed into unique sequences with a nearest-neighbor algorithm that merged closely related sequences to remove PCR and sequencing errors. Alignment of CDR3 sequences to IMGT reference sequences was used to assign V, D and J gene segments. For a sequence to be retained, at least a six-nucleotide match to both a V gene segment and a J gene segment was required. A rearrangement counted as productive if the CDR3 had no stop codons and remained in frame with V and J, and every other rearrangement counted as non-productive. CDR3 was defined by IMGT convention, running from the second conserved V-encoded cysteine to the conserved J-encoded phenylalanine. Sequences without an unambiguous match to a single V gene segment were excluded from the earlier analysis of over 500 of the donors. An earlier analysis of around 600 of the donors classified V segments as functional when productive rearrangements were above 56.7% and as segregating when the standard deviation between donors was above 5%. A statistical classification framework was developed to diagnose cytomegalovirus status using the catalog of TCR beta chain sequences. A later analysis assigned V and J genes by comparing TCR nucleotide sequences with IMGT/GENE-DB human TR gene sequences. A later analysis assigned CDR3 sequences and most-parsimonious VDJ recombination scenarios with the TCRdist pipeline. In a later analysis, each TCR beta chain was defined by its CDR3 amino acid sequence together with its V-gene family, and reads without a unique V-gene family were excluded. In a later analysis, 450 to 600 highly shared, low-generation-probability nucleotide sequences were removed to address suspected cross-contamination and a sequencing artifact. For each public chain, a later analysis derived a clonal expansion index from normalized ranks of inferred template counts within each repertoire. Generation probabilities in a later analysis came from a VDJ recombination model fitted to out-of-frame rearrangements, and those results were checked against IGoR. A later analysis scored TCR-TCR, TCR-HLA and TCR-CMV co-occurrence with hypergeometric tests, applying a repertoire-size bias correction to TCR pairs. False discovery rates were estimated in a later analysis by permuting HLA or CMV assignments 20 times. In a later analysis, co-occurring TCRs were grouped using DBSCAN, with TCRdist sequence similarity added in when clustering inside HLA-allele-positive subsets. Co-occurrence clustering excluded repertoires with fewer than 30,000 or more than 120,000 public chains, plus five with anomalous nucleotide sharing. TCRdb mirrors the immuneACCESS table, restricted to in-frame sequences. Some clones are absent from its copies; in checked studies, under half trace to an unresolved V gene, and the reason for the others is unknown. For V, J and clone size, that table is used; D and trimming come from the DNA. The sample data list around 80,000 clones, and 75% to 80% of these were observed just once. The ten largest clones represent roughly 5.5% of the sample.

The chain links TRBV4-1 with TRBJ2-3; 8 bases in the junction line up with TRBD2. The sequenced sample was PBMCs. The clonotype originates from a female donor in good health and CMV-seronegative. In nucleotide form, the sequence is TGCGCCAGCAGCCCCCAGCAGACTAGCGCCACAGATACGCAGTATTTT. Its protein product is CASSPQQTSATDTQYF.